A single TCR beta chain is shown here with its context. This clonotype turned up a few times. What this receptor recognizes is not known. No much larger clone is present one base from it, and per-base qualities are unavailable. The source of the sample is a study of response to subunit inactivated influenza vaccine listed by TCRdb under 2018. In terms of the full investigation: Deep quantitative profiling of the T cell receptor repertoire was used in the study to follow responses to a trivalent subunit inactivated influenza vaccine. Beyond this particular receptor, the publication reports: The authors proposed that each seasonal influenza vaccination may bring in only a limited number of new T cells.

Library creation used RT-PCR. Sequencing was carried out with an Illumina HiSeq 2500. TCRdb cleaned the public reads at Q25 with fastp, built clones with MiXCR and kept in-frame beta chains. CDR3 protein duplicates are merged, each entry listing the most common genes and DNA. Within this sample are fewer than 600,000 distinct CDR3 sequences, with roughly 7.9% of them counted one time only. The ten most abundant clones make up about 12% of the sample. The CDR3 measures 15 amino acids from cysteine to phenylalanine. The read is trimmed to its CDR3 DNA, 45 bases read in frame from base 1. In the germline V gene, CDR1 corresponds to SGHTA and CDR2 to FQGNSA. Deletion took 7 bases off V and 2 bases off J, with a span of 16 bases between the germline ends.

The TCR sequence derives from a man in his fifties or sixties who received an inactivated influenza vaccine. Donor details come from another sample of the same person, matched by shared clones. The sample was PBMCs from blood, taken about 23 months after vaccination. Recombination connected TRBV7-2 to TRBJ2-3, with the D gene not clear enough to name. DNA sequence: TGTGCCAGCACGCAACGTGGCGGTAACACAGATACGCAGTATTTT. This yields the protein CASTQRGGNTDTQYF.